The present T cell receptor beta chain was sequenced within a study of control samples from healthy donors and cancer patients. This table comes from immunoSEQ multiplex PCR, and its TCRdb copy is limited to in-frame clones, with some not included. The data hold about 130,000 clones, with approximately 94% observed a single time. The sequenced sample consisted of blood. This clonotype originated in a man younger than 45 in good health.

This CDR3 is CASSFMGLNNEQFF. DNA for the CDR3: TGTGCCAGCAGCTTCATGGGACTTAACAATGAGCAGTTCTTC. The V and J genes are TRBV7-3 and TRBJ2-1; maybe TRBD2 (6 bases). The germline V gene encodes CDR1 SGHTA and CDR2 FQGTGA. Trimming stripped 3 bases from V and 5 bases from J, with 11 bases between. CDR3 length equals 14 residues.